This T cell receptor (beta chain) comes out of a study of metastatic and nonmetastatic thyroid tumors. At the level of the study: Repertoire comparison spanned blood and tumor or nodule tissue of malignant and benign thyroid patients.

The V gene lost 3 bases and the J gene lost 10 bases, with 13 bases spanning the gap. The CDR3 totals 13 residues. CDR1 is LNHDA, CDR2 SQIVND, per germline (reference sequence). TCRdb reassembled clones from the PCR reads with MiXCR. The sample carries approximately 38,000 clones, roughly 26% recorded once. This clone appeared a few times. There were no patients who had received any treatment before thyroid surgery. The chain combines TRBV19 with TRBJ2-1, with no clear D. This receptor was obtained from a female donor with papillary thyroid cancer or a benign thyroid nodule (not recorded which). Some clones in this sample may be carry-over from other donors' samples. Sequenced sample: blood. The CDR3: CASSMGRHGEQFF. CDR3 in DNA: TGTGCCAGTAGTATGGGTCGACATGGAGAGCAGTTCTTC.